This T cell receptor (beta chain) comes out of a study of cytomegalovirus exposure and HLA in healthy donors (dated by TCRdb to the late 2010s). In the study overall: In an earlier analysis of fewer than 750 of the donors, roughly 300 Gb of sequence data and roughly 100 million unique TCR beta sequences from about 179 million T cells were reported. An early release that covered about 600 HLA-typed donors contained around 330 gigabases of sequencing data and about 84 million unique TCR sequences. The genetic ancestry cluster associated with self-reported Caucasian donors included 80% to 90% of the roughly 410 genotyped donors. The study aimed to test whether signatures of past pathogen exposure could be identified by cataloging public T cell receptors. Using immunosequencing, the study profiled T cell repertoires from 500 to 800 subjects and related those repertoires to cytomegalovirus serostatus. Along with the approximately 650-subject first cohort, a separate validation cohort of over 90 different subjects was used. To predict cytomegalovirus infection status, the study brought together high-throughput TCR immunosequencing, statistical association of individual TCRs with disease status, and machine learning. To study patterns of TCR occurrence, a later analysis re-analyzed previously published TCR beta repertoires from several hundred donors and added high-resolution HLA genotyping. Rather than drawing on any new phenotypic data, the later analysis identified candidate immune exposures from TCR beta sequences and the way those sequences occurred across donors. To decide whether each TCR beta V gene segment behaved as functional or pseudogenic, an earlier analysis of some 570 of the donors relied on high-throughput TCR beta sequencing. Alongside the repertoire data, information on donor age, sex, ethnicity and CMV serostatus was compiled. In a later genetic analysis, genome-wide SNP genotypes for about 55% of the roughly 700 donors were used, and that subset was treated as a discovery cohort. All discovery cohort repertoires had been generated using a single sequencing platform. HLA typing included class I and class II loci at four-digit resolution. Typing coverage varied by locus: roughly 620-630 donors for A, B, C, DRB1 and DQB1; roughly 520 for DQA1; about 570 for DPA1; 450 to 480 for DPB1. Because of strong linkage in the cohort, roughly five DR-DQ haplotypes were treated as single units for association and clustering. On average, around 230,000 unique TCR beta nucleotide sequences were sequenced per donor among 398 genotyped donors of the cohort, with around 19% of those sequences being non-productive.

Library method: the immunoSEQ multiplex PCR assay. The multiplex PCR relied on a mix of 60 forward primers for TCR Vbeta segments and 13 reverse primers for TCR Jbeta segments. Amplification of the CDR3 region of rearranged TCR beta genes was performed with a multiplex PCR assay on genomic DNA. The amplified TCR beta libraries were sequenced on the Illumina HiSeq System as 87-base-pair reads. The authors' pipeline ran thus. In a later analysis, around 80 million unique TCR beta chains were counted across the roughly 670 repertoires, and around 11 million of these chains were shared by at least two donors. A nearest-neighbor algorithm error-corrected the raw reads and collapsed the reads into unique sequences, merging closely related sequences to remove PCR and sequencing errors. To assign V, D and J gene segments, CDR3 sequences were aligned to IMGT reference sequences. For a sequence to be retained, at least a six-nucleotide match to both a V gene segment and a J gene segment was required. Rearrangements were classified as productive when the CDR3 lacked stop codons and remained in frame with V and J, and all other rearrangements were classified as non-productive. CDR3 was defined by IMGT convention, running from the second conserved V-encoded cysteine to the conserved J-encoded phenylalanine. In an earlier analysis of more than 550 of the donors, sequences lacking an unambiguous match to a single V gene segment were excluded. An earlier analysis of several hundred of the donors called V segments functional above 56.7% productive rearrangements and segregating when the between-donor standard deviation exceeded 5%. A statistical classification framework was built for diagnosing cytomegalovirus status from the catalog of TCR beta chain sequences. A later analysis assigned V and J genes by comparing TCR nucleotide sequences with IMGT/GENE-DB human TR gene sequences. A later analysis assigned CDR3 sequences and most-parsimonious VDJ recombination scenarios with the TCRdist pipeline. In a later analysis, each TCR beta chain was defined by its CDR3 amino acid sequence together with its V-gene family, and reads lacking a unique V-gene family were excluded. A later analysis removed 500 to 600 highly shared, low-generation-probability nucleotide sequences to deal with suspected cross-contamination and a sequencing artifact. For each public chain, a later analysis derived a clonal expansion index from normalized ranks of inferred template counts within each repertoire. Generation probabilities in a later analysis came from a VDJ recombination model fitted to out-of-frame rearrangements, and those results were checked against IGoR. A later analysis scored TCR-TCR, TCR-HLA and TCR-CMV co-occurrence with hypergeometric tests, applying a repertoire-size bias correction to TCR pairs. To estimate false discovery rates, a later analysis permuted the HLA or CMV assignments 20 times. In a later analysis, co-occurring TCRs were grouped using DBSCAN, and TCRdist sequence similarity was added for clustering within HLA-allele-positive subsets. Co-occurrence clustering excluded repertoires with fewer than 30,000 or more than 120,000 public chains, plus five with anomalous nucleotide sharing. The table was pulled from immuneACCESS by TCRdb, which kept in-frame rearrangements only. Such tables lose some clones; where checked, under half of the loss comes from unresolved V genes, and the rest has no known cause. V, J and clone size reflect that table, while D and trimming were determined from the DNA. The sample yields 95,000 to 150,000 clones; roughly 80% were counted once. Clones ranked in the top ten supply around 3.6% of the sample.

The CDR3 contains 13 residues, cysteine and phenylalanine counted. Solely the CDR3 DNA is kept, with 39 bases framed from the first base. CDR1 and CDR2, per the germline V gene, are MDHEN and SYDVKM. Trimming accounts for 6 bases at V and 5 bases at J, while the number of junction bases matched to no gene is 6. What the authors observed across the whole study: While some public TCRs were present in many individuals, most TCR sequences turned up only very rarely across donors. An earlier analysis of approximately 500 of the donors showed that most TCR beta V segments appeared in productive rearrangements either about 87% or about 30% of the time, which broadly matched IMGT annotations. Because counts were too low, about 18 rarely observed V segments, including chromosome 9 orphons, were left out of the earlier analysis of a few hundred of the donors. In a later analysis, several top co-occurrence clusters were reported to appear linked to parvovirus B19, influenza, CMV and Epstein-Barr virus. Because HLA typing was missing for some donors at each locus, association tests included only the typed subset. A cluster of highly shared sequence variants was judged likely to be a technical artifact of the sequencing pipeline. In a later analysis, HLA-associated TCR beta chains were found to be more clonally expanded and to have lower generation probabilities than equally common non-associated chains. In a later genetic analysis, fewer N-insertions in productive TCRs were reported among donors in an Asian-associated ancestry cluster than the roughly 670-donor mean. When HLA alleles, especially DR and DQ, strongly co-occurred, attributing TCR associations to individual alleles was difficult. In a later analysis, some 17,000 TCR beta sequences were associated with specific HLA alleles at a false discovery rate of 0.05. In vitro tests confirmed that a few of the cytomegalovirus-associated TCR beta chains recognize cytomegalovirus antigens. V-gene and J-gene trimming of TCR beta chains was associated with a missense DCLRE1C variant in a later genetic analysis, and the association was replicated in an independent cohort. Immune exposure information for the cohort was limited to CMV serostatus. Some IMGT-functional V segments, including TRBV6-2 and TRBV6-3, could not be told apart with the 87-base-pair reads, so those segments were excluded. A later analysis found that most CMV-associated TCR beta chains appeared HLA-restricted, with HLA associations seemingly driven largely by CMV exposure. In both the original and validation cohorts, the classifier was reported to diagnose cytomegalovirus status with high specificity and sensitivity. This cohort had only TCR beta chains sequenced, and the lack of alpha or paired-chain data limited which features could be detected. In a later analysis, TCR association rates were found to vary across HLA loci, with the most associated TCRs seen for DRB1 alleles and the fewest for HLA-C alleles. A total of roughly 160 TCR beta chains were listed by the study as associated with cytomegalovirus. It was suggested by the authors that the approach could potentially be generalized to other disease states and immunological phenotypes. A further reported finding was that TCR beta sequences accurately predicted the HLA-A and HLA-B alleles for most subjects in the first cohort. Sequencing depth was assumed to be roughly uniform across donors in the presence/absence analyses, though that assumption may not hold. Correlated functional status among segregating V segments might reflect linkage disequilibrium, but an unknown experimental factor could not be ruled out.

The cohort comprised around 690 healthy bone marrow donors. At the time of sampling, every cohort member was nominally healthy, though immune exposures that went unrecorded were likely present. The donor was CMV seronegative and belonged to the group of 352 seronegative cohort members. Each donor provided a peripheral blood sample, and peripheral blood mononuclear cells were used for TCR beta sequencing. The Qiagen DNeasy Blood Extraction Kit was used to extract genomic DNA from the blood cell samples. This clone came up once. Its antigen is still unknown. No base qualities exist here, and no much larger clone lies one base off it.

The V and J genes are TRBV28 and TRBJ2-5; the junction holds 7 bases that match TRBD2. The source is a man aged 25 to 40 in good health and CMV-seronegative. The sample comprised PBMCs. The nucleotide sequence is TGTGCCAGCAGCCGAGCGGGGATGGAGACCCAGTACTTC. Its translation reads: CASSRAGMETQYF.